These 18 T cell receptor beta chains came from one sample sequenced in a study of blood T cell repertoires in COVID-19. Some clones are missing from TCRdb's copy, which holds only in-frame ones; the method was immunoSEQ multiplex PCR. The table has hundreds of thousands of clones, 80% to 90% seen once. Input material: peripheral blood. The receptors were sampled from a woman aged 70 to 79 with COVID-19, enrolled during active disease.

V usage is TRBV18 and J usage is TRBJ2-7; 12 positions match TRBD2. J gave up 6 bases and V 0 bases, and 3 bases lay outside the gene matches. Germline lookup yields CDR1 KGHSH and CDR2 LQKENI. This CDR3 region has 15 residues. The CDR3 nucleotides read TGTGCCAGCTCACCACCGGCTAGCGGGGGGGCCGAGCAGTACTTC. As protein: CASSPPASGGAEQYF.

This chain connects TRBV6-5 to TRBJ1-3; 7 bases line up with TRBD1. The CDR3 runs 15 residues. Germline CDR1 is MNHEY and CDR2 is SVGAGI. Trimming took 6 bases from V and 4 from J; bases not matched to a gene: 9. The CDR3 sequence is CASSSKGTAGNTIYF. CDR3 bases: TGTGCCAGCAGCTCCAAAGGGACAGCCGGAAACACCATATATTTT.

V is TRBV27 and J is TRBJ2-1; no definite D call. Trimming cost V 3 bases and J 5 bases, with 8 bases left between them. The CDR3 spans 13 residues. The V gene's germline CDR1 is MNHEY and CDR2 SMNVEV (reference sequence). In DNA form, the CDR3 reads TGTGCCAGCAGTTTTAATTCAGACAATGAGCAGTTCTTC. Translated, it gives CASSFNSDNEQFF.

The chain recombines TRBV30 with TRBJ1-2, with 7 bases identical to TRBD1. Germline V gene sequence: CDR1 GTSNPN, CDR2 SVGIG (reference sequence). With 0 bases clipped from V and 4 bases from J, the junction kept 5 bases outside the gene matches. This CDR3 spans 14 amino acids. Here the CDR3 reads CAWSVGQAGYGYTF. In DNA, the CDR3 is TGTGCCTGGAGTGTAGGACAGGCCGGCTATGGCTACACCTTC.

V and J are TRBV9 and TRBJ2-1, with D maybe TRBD1 (5 bases). Per germline, CDR1 SGDLS and CDR2 YYNGEE. The CDR3 is made up of 14 amino acids. Trimming took 0 bases from V and 10 from J, leaving 14 bases between them. The chain's CDR3 is CASSVGSGAVEQFF. The CDR3 DNA is TGTGCCAGCAGCGTAGGCAGTGGGGCGGTCGAGCAGTTCTTC. The full variable domain, rest sourced from reference TRBV9 and TRBJ2-1, is DSGVTQTPKHLITATGQRVTLRCSPRSGDLSVYWYQQSLDQGLQFLIQYYNGEERAKGNILERFSAQQFPDLHSELNLSSLELGDSALYFCASSVGSGAVEQFFGPGTRLTVL.

V gene TRBV28 combines with J gene TRBJ2-7, with 9 nucleotides matching TRBD1. The V segment lost 1 base and the J segment 4 bases; nucleotides outside the gene matches: 5. Per germline, CDR1 MDHEN and CDR2 SYDVKM. The CDR3 loop spans 15 amino acids. The DNA of the CDR3 is TGTGCCAGCAGTTTATCGACAGGGGGGGTATACGAGCAGTACTTC. Its protein is CASSLSTGGVYEQYF.

This chain joins TRBV27 and TRBJ1-2; possibly TRBD1 for D (6 bases). CDR3 length equals 13 residues. Germline loops: CDR1 MNHEY, CDR2 SMNVEV (reference sequence). V gave up 3 bases and J gave up 8 bases, with 13 bases separating them. CDR3 DNA: TGTGCCAGCAGTTTCTACAGGGATTCGGGCTACACCTTC. Translation gives CASSFYRDSGYTF.

A remark on this clone: The sample carries other DNA sequences with the same CDR3. J is TRBJ1-6 and V is TRBV18; 7 positions agree with TRBD1. Germline loops: CDR1 KGHSH, CDR2 LQKENI. J lost 7 bases, V lost 2 bases, and 2 bases had no gene match. The CDR3 length is 14 residues. CDR3 coding DNA: TGTGCCAGCTCACCAGACAGGGCGAATTCACCCCTCCACTTT. This gives the protein CASSPDRANSPLHF. The variable domain in full, with the rest retrieved from reference TRBV18 and TRBJ1-6, is NAGVMQNPRHLVRRRGQEARLRCSPMKGHSHVYWYRQLPEEGLKFMVYLQKENIIDESGMPKERFSAEFPKEGPSILRIQQVVRGDSAAYFCASSPDRANSPLHFGNGTRLTVT.

The chain links TRBV28 to TRBJ1-2; D is ambiguous. This CDR3 has 12 amino acids. Germline lookup yields CDR1 MDHEN and CDR2 SYDVKM. Trimming removed 8 bases at V and 2 bases at J, with 9 bases between. CDR3 protein: CASGRLNYGYTF. CDR3 bases: TGTGCCAGCGGGAGATTGAACTATGGCTACACCTTC.

The chain combines TRBV28 with TRBJ1-2; TRBD1 might be the D (5 bases). V was cut by 2 bases and J by 4 bases, with 17 bases left in between. Germline lookup yields CDR1 MDHEN and CDR2 SYDVKM. The CDR3 totals 16 residues. CDR3 amino acids: CASSLRGSGGSYGYTF. The CDR3 nucleotides read TGTGCCAGCAGTTTAAGGGGATCGGGGGGGAGCTATGGCTACACCTTC.

V gene TRBV12-3 or TRBV12-4 combines with J gene TRBJ1-2, with D unclear. Trimming cost V 7 bases and J 8 bases, with 14 bases left between them. The CDR3 length is 12 residues. The CDR3 spells CASTAATVGYTF. The CDR3 bases are TGTGCCAGCACAGCGGCAACGGTGGGCTACACCTTC.

This clone was counted a few times. This chain uses TRBV27 with TRBJ2-2, with 8 bases matching TRBD1. J lost 6 bases, V lost 6 bases, and 6 bases had no gene match. The CDR3 has 14 residues. Looked up from germline, CDR1 is MNHEY and CDR2 is SMNVEV (reference sequence). The CDR3 DNA reads as TGTGCCAGCAGCCGGACAGGGATCCCCGGGGAGCTGTTTTTT. Its translation: CASSRTGIPGELFF.

The chain has TRBV2 and TRBJ2-3; TRBD2 matches 8 bases. The CDR3 covers 14 residues. Trimming removed 11 bases from V and 6 bases from J; junction bases left unmatched: 13. Germline values: CDR1 SNHLY, CDR2 FYNNEI. CDR3 DNA: TGTGCCGCAAAGCGGGGGATCGGTCCGGATACGCAGTATTTT. This gives the protein CAAKRGIGPDTQYF.

This chain connects TRBV5-1 to TRBJ2-3; 11 bases match TRBD2. The germline gives CDR1 SGHRS, CDR2 YFSETQ. There are 16 residues in the CDR3. V lost 3 bases and J lost 0; bases outside the gene matches: 3. DNA of the CDR3: TGCGCCAGCAGCTCGAGGACTAGCGGGAGCACAGATACGCAGTATTTT. Its protein is CASSSRTSGSTDTQYF.

In this sample, this clone turned up once. CDR3 DNA sequence: TGCGCCATTTGGGACAGGGGCATAGCTTTCTTT. Translating it yields CAIWDRGIAFF. The chain recombines TRBV10-1 with TRBJ1-1, with 10 bases matching TRBD1. This CDR3 contains 11 residues. Unmatched junction bases numbered 6, after V lost 10 bases and J lost 10 bases. Germline V gene data show CDR1 as WNHNN and CDR2 as SYGVQD (reference sequence).

The gene calls are TRBV28 and TRBJ2-2; 12 bases fit TRBD2. The CDR3 covers 16 residues. V lost 5 bases to trimming and J lost 5 bases; unmatched junction nucleotides: 6. Germline CDR1 is MDHEN and CDR2 is SYDVKM. The CDR3 loop reads CASSSPSGGGTGELFF. In nucleotides, the CDR3 is TGTGCCAGCAGTAGTCCTAGCGGGGGGGGAACCGGGGAGCTGTTTTTT.

This clone was counted only a few times. A much larger clone is a single base away; this may be a read error. The chain couples TRBV7-3 to TRBJ1-1, with TRBD1 as a possible D gene (6 bases). The CDR3 is 13 residues long. The V gene's germline CDR1 is SGHTA and CDR2 FQGTGA. The germline V and J ends were trimmed by 5 bases and 1 base, with 8 bases remaining between them. CDR3 sequence reads: CASSPQGNTEAFF. DNA of the CDR3: TGTGCCAGCAGCCCACAGGGGAACACTGAAGCTTTCTTT.

This chain's CDR3 is CSVPGGAGAADTQYF. In DNA, the CDR3 is TGCAGCGTTCCCGGGGGAGCGGGGGCCGCAGATACGCAGTATTTT. This rearrangement joins TRBV29-1 to TRBJ2-3, with 8 bases matching TRBD2. With V trimmed by 5 bases and J by 4 bases, 11 bases remained unmatched. This CDR3 is 15 amino acids long. CDR1 and CDR2 from the germline V gene are SQVTM and ANQGSEA.